The rows below give T cell receptor beta chains drawn from one sample of a study of blood T cell repertoires in COVID-19. Generated by immunoSEQ multiplex PCR, the TCRdb table keeps only in-frame clones and is missing some. The table records 150,000 to 200,000 clones, about nine tenths of them present only once. Sequencing used PBMCs or T cells enriched from blood (not recorded which). The origin of the receptors is a woman between 18 and 29 years old who had recovered from COVID-19. Each CDR3 is given with its conserved first and last residue. D genes are given only for firm matches. Where a row states a size, it is once, few, many or the class of an expanded clone; other rows omit it.

>TRBJ2-7|TRBV11-3|.|.
CASSSTANPYEQYF
TGTGCCAGCAGCTCCACCGCTAACCCCTACGAGCAGTACTTC
>TRBJ2-2|TRBV7-2|TRBD1|.
CASSLARDRANTGELFF
TGTGCCAGCAGCTTAGCGCGGGACAGGGCTAACACCGGGGAGCTGTTTTTT
>TRBJ1-4|TRBV18|.|.
CASSPVRGSNEKLFF
TGTGCCAGCTCACCAGTGAGGGGGTCGAATGAAAAACTGTTTTTT
>TRBJ2-2|TRBV12-3/TRBV12-4|.|.
CASSLARLGELFF
TGTGCCAGCAGTTTAGCGAGGCTGGGGGAGCTGTTTTTT
>TRBJ2-1|TRBV14|.|.
CASSHTWAGNNEQFF
TGTGCCAGCAGCCACACTTGGGCGGGAAACAATGAGCAGTTCTTC
>TRBJ2-5|TRBV30|TRBD2|.
CGSGGQETQYF
TGTGGGAGCGGGGGACAAGAGACCCAGTACTTC
>TRBJ2-7|TRBV7-9|TRBD2|once
CASSPTTGRLAGSYEQYF
TGTGCCAGCAGCCCCACTACGGGGCGACTAGCGGGATCCTACGAGCAGTACTTC
>TRBJ2-1|TRBV3-1/TRBV3-2|TRBD2|.
CASGWEGLMDNEQFF
TGTGCCAGCGGGTGGGAGGGCCTTATGGACAATGAGCAGTTCTTC
>TRBJ2-2|TRBV11-3|TRBD1|.
CASSFHRGTGELFF
TGTGCCAGCAGCTTTCACAGGGGCACCGGGGAGCTGTTTTTT
>TRBJ2-3|TRBV27|.|.
CASSPGGDTQYF
TGTGCCAGCAGCCCGGGCGGGGACACGCAGTATTTT
>TRBJ1-5|TRBV11-2|TRBD1|few
CASSLGRPGGGQPQHF
TGTGCCAGCAGCTTAGGCAGACCAGGGGGCGGGCAGCCCCAGCATTTT
>TRBJ2-1|TRBV5-4|.|.
CASSSDFVNEQFF
TGTGCCAGCAGTTCGGACTTCGTCAATGAGCAGTTCTTC
>TRBJ2-1|TRBV27|.|.
CASSLISFASVNEQFF
TGTGCCAGCAGTTTAATCTCCTTCGCTAGCGTCAATGAGCAGTTCTTC
>TRBJ2-7|TRBV2|.|.
CASSEGGRSYEQYF
TGTGCCAGCAGTGAAGGAGGGAGGTCCTACGAGCAGTACTTC
>TRBJ2-2|TRBV18|TRBD2|.
CASSPGTINTGELFF
TGTGCCAGCTCACCAGGGACTATTAACACCGGGGAGCTGTTTTTT
>TRBJ2-3|TRBV24-1|TRBD1|.
CATSDSRQGSSTQYF
TGTGCCACCAGTGATTCACGACAGGGGTCGAGTACGCAGTATTTT